Shown below are 15 T cell receptor beta chains from a single sample sequenced in a study of technical replicates of blood from several donors. Method: immunoSEQ multiplex PCR; TCRdb's copy keeps in-frame clones and lacks some. The top ten hold around 0.25% of the sample, which has under 90,000 clones, about 94% seen once. Sequencing used T cells isolated from PBMCs. The receptors stem from a human donor in good health.

This sequence joins TRBV28 and TRBJ2-3; TRBD2 aligns across 11 bases. CDR1 and CDR2 (germline): MDHEN, SYDVKM. J gave up 4 bases and V 6 bases, and 12 bases lay outside the gene matches. The CDR3 runs to 17 residues. This chain's CDR3 is CASSPPRVAGGADTQYF. CDR3 coding DNA: TGTGCCAGCAGCCCTCCGCGGGTAGCGGGAGGGGCAGATACGCAGTATTTT.

CDR3 bases: TGTGCCAGCAGCTTGCCCGGGACTAGCACAGATACGCAGTATTTT. Residues: CASSLPGTSTDTQYF. This chain connects TRBV5-6 to TRBJ2-3, with D possibly TRBD2 on 6 matching bases. The V end was cut by 1 base, the J end by 0 bases, with 9 bases between. The CDR3 covers 15 residues. Germline-derived CDR1 and CDR2 are SGHDT and YYEEEE.

The chain joins TRBV9 to TRBJ2-7; possible D gene TRBD2, 5 bases. Per the germline V gene, CDR1 is SGDLS and CDR2 is YYNGEE. This CDR3 comprises 15 residues. Trimming stripped 0 bases from V and 4 bases from J, with 14 bases between. The CDR3, as DNA: TGTGCCAGCAGCGTAGCGGCTAGCCCAGATTACGAGCAGTACTTC. Translating gives CASSVAASPDYEQYF.

The chain couples TRBV28 to TRBJ1-5, with 8 bases lining up with TRBD1. In germline, CDR1 is MDHEN, CDR2 SYDVKM. With V trimmed by 6 bases and J by 9 bases, 13 bases remained unmatched. This CDR3 has 15 amino acids. CDR3 protein: CASSRGQGRLPPQHF. In nucleotides, the CDR3 is TGTGCCAGCAGCCGAGGACAGGGTAGATTGCCGCCCCAGCATTTT.

This clone was observed a single time. The chain links TRBV2 to TRBJ2-3, with D maybe TRBD1 (6 bases). The CDR3 consists of 12 residues. Germline V lookup: CDR1 SNHLY, CDR2 FYNNEI. Trimming pared 8 bases from V and 4 bases from J, leaving 10 bases between. The CDR3 nucleotides read TGTGCCAGCCTTGGGGGCGCAGATACGCAGTATTTT. Protein product: CASLGGADTQYF.

This chain joins TRBV6-5 and TRBJ2-1; D perhaps matches TRBD1 (6 bases). The CDR3 is made up of 15 amino acids. CDR1 and CDR2 from the germline V gene are MNHEY and SVGAGI. Trimming pared 2 bases from V and 5 bases from J, leaving 13 bases between. DNA for the CDR3: TGTGCCAGCAGTTACCGACAGGTACGCGACAATGAGCAGTTCTTC. Protein product: CASSYRQVRDNEQFF.

J is TRBJ2-7 and V is TRBV4-1; 7 bases align to TRBD1. CDR1 and CDR2 (germline): MGHRA, YSYEKL. This CDR3 is 17 amino acids long. V lost 0 bases to trimming and J lost 2 bases; unmatched junction nucleotides: 10. The CDR3 loop reads CASSQDGRTGRTYEQYF. CDR3 nucleotides: TGCGCCAGCAGCCAAGACGGACGGACAGGCCGGACCTACGAGCAGTACTTC.

This clone was picked up one time. This chain uses TRBV7-6 with TRBJ2-7; 7 bases match TRBD1. The CDR3 consists of 17 residues. V gave up 1 base and J gave up 2 bases; unmatched junction bases: 11. Germline V gene sequence: CDR1 SGHVS, CDR2 FNYEAQ. The CDR3 nucleotides are TGTGCCAGCAGCTTAGGAGGACCGGGACAGAGAACCTACGAGCAGTACTTC. Encoded protein: CASSLGGPGQRTYEQYF.

The chain recombines TRBV19 with TRBJ2-7; D is perhaps TRBD2 (5 bases). The germline V gene has CDR1 LNHDA and CDR2 SQIVND (reference sequence). Trimming cost V 1 base and J 3 bases, with 10 bases left between them. The CDR3 is 14 residues long. The DNA for the CDR3 is TGTGCCAGTAGTATAGCCGGCAGCGGCTACGAGCAGTACTTC. Translating gives CASSIAGSGYEQYF. The whole variable domain, remainder taken from reference TRBV19 and TRBJ2-7, is DGGITQSPKYLFRKEGQNVTLSCEQNLNHDAMYWYRQDPGQGLRLIYYSQIVNDFQKGDIAEGYSVSREKKESFPLTVTSAQKNPTAFYLCASSIAGSGYEQYFGPGTRLTVT.

V is TRBV15 and J is TRBJ2-7; D is undetermined. This CDR3 is built from 14 residues. Germline V gene sequence: CDR1 LNHNV, CDR2 YYDKDF (reference sequence). V was pared by 0 bases and J by 6 bases, with 12 bases between. Written as DNA, the CDR3 is TGTGCCACCAGCAGAGACGCAGGTCTCAGCGAGCAGTACTTC. Its protein product is CATSRDAGLSEQYF.

This rearrangement joins TRBV5-1 to TRBJ2-1, with TRBD2 as a possible D gene (5 bases). The CDR3 extends over 15 amino acids. Per germline, CDR1 SGHRS and CDR2 YFSETQ. V dropped 5 bases and J dropped 0 bases, with 12 bases sitting between them. CDR3 DNA sequence: TGCGCCAGCAGTCCCGGGGATAGCTCCTACAATGAGCAGTTCTTC. It yields the protein CASSPGDSSYNEQFF. Drawing the rest from reference TRBV5-1 and TRBJ2-1, the complete variable domain is KAGVTQTPRYLIKTRGQQVTLSCSPISGHRSVSWYQQTPGQGLQFLFEYFSETQRNKGNFPGRFSGRQFSNSRSEMNVSTLELGDSALYLCASSPGDSSYNEQFFGPGTRLTVL.

The V and J genes are TRBV30 and TRBJ1-2, with TRBD1 matching 8 bases. The CDR3 has 16 residues. Losses at the gene ends were 0 bases for V and 6 bases for J; bases not matched to a gene: 12. The germline V gene encodes CDR1 GTSNPN and CDR2 SVGIG (reference sequence). CDR3 bases: TGTGCCTGGAGTGTTTTCGGAACCGGGACAGGTGATGGCTACACCTTC. This codes for CAWSVFGTGTGDGYTF.

V usage is TRBV20-1 and J usage is TRBJ1-2; tentatively, D is TRBD1 (5 bases). The germline gives CDR1 DFQATT, CDR2 SNEGSKA (reference sequence). The CDR3 consists of 11 residues. CDR3 DNA sequence: TGCAGCGTCGGTCGGGGGTATGGCTACACCTTC. This translates into CSVGRGYGYTF.

The chain carries TRBV2 and TRBJ2-7; 10 nucleotides line up with TRBD2. The CDR3 extends over 16 amino acids. J lost 4 bases, V lost 1 base, and 7 bases had no gene match. Looked up from germline, CDR1 is SNHLY and CDR2 is FYNNEI. CDR3 nucleotide sequence: TGTGCCAGCAGTGAAGAGCTAGCGGGGGACTTATACGAGCAGTACTTC. Translation: CASSEELAGDLYEQYF.

A single count supports this clone. This chain connects TRBV12-5 to TRBJ1-5; D remains unclear. The CDR3 has 16 residues. CDR1 and CDR2 from the germline V gene are LGHNT and FRNRAP. V dropped 0 bases and J dropped 1 base, with 10 bases sitting between them. CDR3 sequence reads: CASGLVMGRSNQPQHF. The CDR3 nucleotides are TGTGCTAGTGGTTTGGTAATGGGCAGGAGCAATCAGCCCCAGCATTTT.